The 21 T cell receptor beta chains below were found in one sample sequenced in a study of blood T cell repertoires in COVID-19. Only in-frame clones appear in the TCRdb table, and some are missing; sequencing was by immunoSEQ multiplex PCR. The sample shows roughly 50,000 clones, about nine tenths of them seen only once. The sample was peripheral blood. These receptors originate from a woman aged 55 to 70 with active COVID-19.

The genes are TRBV6-5 and TRBJ2-5; TRBD2 agrees at 11 bases. CDR1 and CDR2 (germline): MNHEY, SVGAGI. The CDR3 loop spans 14 amino acids. With V trimmed by 9 bases and J by 5 bases, 8 bases remained unmatched. The CDR3 DNA follows: TGTGCCAGTACTCCTAGCGGGGGGTGGGAGACCCAGTACTTC. This codes for CASTPSGGWETQYF.

This chain links TRBV7-6 with TRBJ2-3; D perhaps matches TRBD2 (6 bases). The germline V gene has CDR1 SGHVS and CDR2 FNYEAQ. The CDR3 length is 14 residues. Trimming shortened V by 2 bases and J by 2 bases, and 8 bases separated the two germline ends. The CDR3 loop is CASSLLLATDTQYF. The CDR3 nucleotides read TGTGCCAGCAGCTTACTACTAGCCACAGATACGCAGTATTTT.

The rearrangement links TRBV9 to TRBJ2-2, with 8 positions matching TRBD1. With V trimmed by 3 bases and J by 4 bases, 5 bases remained unmatched. The CDR3 sequence is 15 residues long. The germline CDR1 and CDR2 sequences are SGDLS and YYNGEE. CDR3 in amino acids: CASSGTTGGTGELFF. In DNA, the CDR3 is TGTGCCAGCAGCGGGACCACAGGGGGCACCGGGGAGCTGTTTTTT.

V usage is TRBV5-1 and J usage is TRBJ2-1; the match to TRBD1 covers 9 bases. V was clipped by 0 bases and J by 5 bases; unmatched bases: 3. From germline, CDR1 is SGHRS and CDR2 YFSETQ. The CDR3 length is 15 residues. CDR3 DNA: TGCGCCAGCAGCTTGGCGGGACAGGGTCACAATGAGCAGTTCTTC. It is translated as CASSLAGQGHNEQFF.

There are a few counts of this clone. Written as DNA, the CDR3 is TGTGCCAGCAGCGTAGAGGGAAGGGGGTACGAGCAGTACTTC. Translating gives CASSVEGRGYEQYF. The chain is built from TRBV9 and TRBJ2-7; a weak D match, TRBD1 (6 bases). V lost 0 bases, J lost 4 bases, and 11 bases lay in between. Germline CDR1 and CDR2: SGDLS and YYNGEE. The CDR3 sequence is 14 residues long.

CDR3 region: CASSWSGTYDEQYF. The CDR3 bases are TGTGCCAGCAGTTGGTCCGGGACATATGACGAGCAGTACTTC. The rearrangement uses TRBV6-5 and TRBJ2-7; TRBD1 might be the D (6 bases). CDR1 is MNHEY and CDR2 is SVGAGI in the germline V gene. This CDR3 region has 14 residues. Trimming cost V 4 bases and J 5 bases, with 15 bases left between them.

This rearrangement joins TRBV5-1 to TRBJ2-3, with TRBD2 matching over 13 bases. The CDR3 length is 16 residues. The junction had 6 bases not matched to a gene; V was cut back by 2 bases and J by 6 bases. CDR1 SGHRS and CDR2 YFSETQ come from the germline V gene. This chain's CDR3 is CASSFTSGGAEDTQYF. The CDR3 DNA reads as TGCGCCAGCAGCTTTACTAGCGGGGGGGCCGAGGATACGCAGTATTTT.

The rearrangement links TRBV6-6 to TRBJ1-1; TRBD1 aligns across 9 bases. V shed 6 bases and J 0 bases; nucleotides not matched to a gene: 5. Germline lookup yields CDR1 MNHNY and CDR2 SVGAGI (reference sequence). The CDR3 extends over 15 amino acids. The CDR3 bases are TGTGCCAGCAGACTTGGACAGGGGATGAACACTGAAGCTTTCTTT. Amino acid sequence: CASRLGQGMNTEAFF.

The chain is built from TRBV6-5 and TRBJ2-7, with a weak D call TRBD2 (6 bases). Germline V gives CDR1 MNHEY, CDR2 SVGAGI. The CDR3 contains 15 residues. Trimming cost V 0 bases and J 6 bases, with 15 bases left between them. CDR3: CASSYSGVEEGEQYF. The CDR3 DNA reads TGTGCCAGCAGTTACTCCGGGGTTGAGGAGGGCGAGCAGTACTTC.

The V gene is TRBV2, the J gene TRBJ1-5; D not resolved. The CDR3 covers 13 residues. The V gene's germline CDR1 is SNHLY and CDR2 FYNNEI. Trimming took 6 bases from V and 4 from J, leaving 10 bases between them. CDR3 residues: CASRGEGNQPQHF. As DNA, the CDR3 is TGTGCCAGCAGGGGAGAGGGAAATCAGCCCCAGCATTTT.

The chain joins TRBV3-1 (or the pseudogene TRBV3-2) to TRBJ1-4; 9 nucleotides agree with TRBD1. The CDR3 has 14 amino acids. The junction had 3 bases not matched to a gene; V was cut back by 3 bases and J by 7 bases. CDR1 and CDR2 (germline): LGHDT, YNNKEL (reference sequence). The CDR3 region has the DNA TGTGCCAGCAGCCAGGGACAGGGAGCTGAAAAACTGTTTTTT. It is translated as CASSQGQGAEKLFF.

Only one count was recorded for this clone. V usage is TRBV30 and J usage is TRBJ2-2, with no clear D. The CDR3 contains 16 residues. Germline V gene sequence: CDR1 GTSNPN, CDR2 SVGIG (reference sequence). The V and J ends lost 3 bases and 7 bases respectively, with 21 bases between them. For the CDR3, the DNA is TGTGCCTGGAGACCGCCCCTAACTACCGTAGGCGGGGAGCTGTTTTTT. Its protein is CAWRPPLTTVGGELFF.

This chain connects TRBV14 to TRBJ1-2; 10 bases agree with TRBD1. This CDR3 has 16 amino acids. V trimming: 1 base; J trimming: 2 bases; junction bases outside the gene matches: 4. Looked up from germline, CDR1 is SGHDN and CDR2 is FVKESK. CDR3 amino acids: CASSQVGQGKNYGYTF. DNA for the CDR3: TGTGCCAGCAGCCAAGTGGGACAGGGGAAAAACTATGGCTACACCTTC. The full variable domain, its missing parts supplied by reference TRBV14 and TRBJ1-2, is EAGVTQFPSHSVIEKGQTVTLRCDPISGHDNLYWYRRVMGKEIKFLLHFVKESKQDESGMPNNRFLAERTGGTYSTLKVQPAELEDSGVYFCASSQVGQGKNYGYTFGSGTRLTVV.

The chain has TRBV7-2 and TRBJ2-1, with 7 bases that match TRBD1. Germline V gene data show CDR1 as SGHTA and CDR2 as FQGNSA. This CDR3 is 15 amino acids long. V dropped 5 bases and J dropped 2; count of bases not matched to a gene: 6. CDR3 sequence reads: CASSPGQDAYNEQFF. The CDR3 nucleotides are TGTGCCAGCAGCCCCGGACAGGACGCCTACAATGAGCAGTTCTTC.

CDR3 residues: CASSSTIRGFHSTEAFF. CDR3 coding DNA: TGTGCCAGCAGCTCGACCATCAGGGGCTTTCACTCCACTGAAGCTTTCTTT. The chain joins TRBV7-6 to TRBJ1-1; possibly TRBD1 for D (6 bases). V shed 4 bases and J shed 4 bases, with 22 bases lying between them. CDR3 length equals 17 residues. Germline V gives CDR1 SGHVS, CDR2 FNYEAQ.

Comment on this clone: A junction end diverges from the germline sequence, so it may reflect a read error. This chain uses TRBV6-5 with TRBJ2-3; D may be TRBD2 (6 bases). The CDR3 has 12 residues. Germline V gene lookup returns CDR1 MNHEY and CDR2 SVGAGI. CDR3 DNA: TGTGCCAGCAGTTACTCGGGCGGGAAGGAGGATTTT. The encoded protein is CASSYSGGKEDF.

The chain is built from TRBV20-1 and TRBJ2-4; D perhaps matches TRBD2 (6 bases). The CDR3 has 11 residues. Germline loops: CDR1 DFQATT, CDR2 SNEGSKA (reference sequence). The CDR3 region is CRPGGVGLQYF. The CDR3 bases are TGCAGACCAGGCGGGGTGGGGCTTCAGTACTTC.

The chain carries TRBV9 and TRBJ2-2, with D maybe TRBD1 (6 bases). V was pared by 0 bases and J by 2 bases, with 8 bases between. Looked up from germline, CDR1 is SGDLS and CDR2 is YYNGEE. This CDR3 has 15 residues. The CDR3 sequence: CASSVGGGNTGELFF. The CDR3 DNA reads as TGTGCCAGCAGCGTAGGAGGGGGAAACACCGGGGAGCTGTTTTTT.

The count of this clone is one. V is TRBV3-1 (or the pseudogene TRBV3-2) and J is TRBJ2-5; D may be TRBD2 (6 bases). This CDR3 spans 16 amino acids. V was trimmed by 0 bases and J by 5 bases, leaving 16 bases between them. Germline V lookup: CDR1 LGHDT, CDR2 YNNKEL (reference sequence). CDR3 nucleotide sequence: TGTGCCAGCAGCCAAGAAGCGGTAGGAGGGCGGGAGACCCAGTACTTC. Translating gives CASSQEAVGGRETQYF.

The V call is TRBV6-6, the J call TRBJ1-2; no definite D call. Germline V gene lookup returns CDR1 MNHNY and CDR2 SVGAGI (reference sequence). The CDR3 runs to 11 residues. The ends were cut back, 4 bases at V and 4 bases at J, with 4 bases in the middle. CDR3 coding DNA: TGTGCCAGCAGTTCTCTCTATGGCTACACCTTC. Amino acid sequence: CASSSLYGYTF.

The chain is built from TRBV6-4 and TRBJ2-6, with D uncertain. V was cut by 4 bases and J by 0 bases, with 10 bases left in between. The V gene's germline CDR1 is MRHNA and CDR2 SNTAGT. CDR3 size: 16 residues. CDR3 in amino acids: CASSAQLSSGANVLTF. CDR3 DNA: TGTGCCAGCAGTGCGCAGTTAAGCTCTGGGGCCAACGTCCTGACTTTC.